The 23 T cell receptor beta chains reported below all come from one sample, sequenced in a study of blood T cells in healthy people across ages. Primers used in a second PCR of about 6 to 11 cycles were a sample-barcoded 5' primer and a J-beta primer mix. A single record per CDR3 protein comes from TCRdb applying MiXCR to the 5' RACE reads. The sample holds a few hundred thousand distinct CDR3 sequences, 27% seen once. In addition, the sample was reused for a study of T cells of mothers and their children.

The source material was blood. The receptors were sampled from a boy aged 2 to 9 in good health.

The V call is TRBV15, the J call TRBJ2-4; 9 bases match TRBD1. The CDR3 sequence is 12 residues long. Trimming removed 8 bases from V and 4 bases from J; junction bases left unmatched: 0. Germline V gene sequence: CDR1 LNHNV, CDR2 YYDKDF (reference sequence). CDR3: CATGQGKNIQYF. The DNA of the CDR3 is TGTGCCACCGGACAGGGGAAAAACATTCAGTACTTC.

This clonotype was seen only a few times. The V and J genes are TRBV5-1 and TRBJ1-1, with D tentatively TRBD1 (5 bases). Germline V gives CDR1 SGHRS, CDR2 YFSETQ. V was trimmed by 0 bases and J by 1 base, leaving 13 bases between them. CDR3 size: 16 residues. The CDR3 DNA reads TGCGCCAGCAGCTTGGCACCGGGACCGACGAACACTGAAGCTTTCTTT. Translated: CASSLAPGPTNTEAFF.

Note on this clonotype: The CDR3 does not end in the conserved phenylalanine or tryptophan, so this is likely a read error. V is TRBV24-1 and J is TRBJ2-5; TRBD2 matches at 9 bases. TRBJ2-1 explains the end of the DNA better; the J call may be wrong. The CDR3 is 15 amino acids. Germline V gene sequence: CDR1 KGHDR, CDR2 SFDVKD. The CDR3 region is CAASDNLAGYNEQFS. Written as DNA, the CDR3 is TGTGCCGCCAGTGACAATCTAGCGGGGTACAATGAGCAGTTCTCC.

This clonotype was detected a few times. The chain joins TRBV28 to TRBJ2-4; 13 nucleotides align to TRBD2. Trimming removed 6 bases from V and 3 bases from J; junction bases left unmatched: 5. Germline V CDR1 and CDR2: MDHEN, SYDVKM. The CDR3 is 16 residues long. The CDR3 sequence: CASSPLAGGVKNIQYF. For the CDR3, the DNA is TGTGCCAGCAGCCCACTAGCGGGGGGGGTCAAAAACATTCAGTACTTC.

This chain connects TRBV5-1 to TRBJ1-1; a weak D match, TRBD1 (6 bases). Deletions cut 3 bases from V and 4 bases from J, with 13 bases between. The CDR3 totals 14 residues. The germline gives CDR1 SGHRS, CDR2 YFSETQ. The CDR3 DNA reads as TGCGCCAGCAGCTGGGAACAGGGTTCCACTGAAGCTTTCTTT. This gives the protein CASSWEQGSTEAFF.

The rearrangement links TRBV9 to TRBJ2-1; 10 positions match TRBD2. After removal of 5 bases from V and 8 bases from J, the junction contained 10 bases not matched to a gene. Germline CDR1 is SGDLS and CDR2 is YYNGEE. CDR3 size: 15 residues. The CDR3 sequence: CASSRAGGPSYEQFF. In nucleotides, the CDR3 is TGTGCCAGCAGTAGAGCGGGAGGGCCTAGCTATGAGCAGTTCTTC.

The chain has TRBV29-1 and TRBJ2-2; perhaps TRBD2 as D (5 bases). Per the germline V gene, CDR1 is SQVTM and CDR2 is ANQGSEA. Between the trimmed V and J ends, which lost 7 bases and 4 bases, there was a span of 13 bases. The CDR3 extends over 13 amino acids. CDR3 protein: CSARVAGTGELFF. CDR3 in DNA: TGCAGCGCGAGGGTAGCAGGCACCGGGGAGCTGTTTTTT.

V and J are TRBV20-1 and TRBJ2-5; a possible D gene is TRBD2 (5 bases). Germline V lookup: CDR1 DFQATT, CDR2 SNEGSKA (reference sequence). The ends were cut back, 2 bases at V and 4 bases at J, with 14 bases in the middle. This CDR3 region has 14 residues. The CDR3 here is CSARHDLAGETQYF. CDR3 nucleotides: TGCAGTGCTAGACATGACTTGGCGGGAGAGACCCAGTACTTC.

The rearrangement links TRBV7-6 to TRBJ2-1, with 12 bases matching TRBD2. The assigned J gene may be wrong: the sequence end matches TRBJ2-5 better. This CDR3 region has 16 residues. Germline V gene sequence: CDR1 SGHVS, CDR2 FNYEAQ. The CDR3 DNA is TGTGCCAGCAGCTTAGGACTAGCGGGGGCGAGCAGGGCCCAGTACTTC. Protein: CASSLGLAGASRAQYF.

This clonotype was seen a handful of times. The gene calls are TRBV12-3 or TRBV12-4 and TRBJ2-7; D not certain. V lost 3 bases, J lost 0 bases, and 6 bases lay in between. This CDR3 contains 13 residues. CDR3 sequence (DNA): TGTGCCAGCAGTTTTGGGGACTCCTACGAGCAGTACTTC. Amino acid sequence: CASSFGDSYEQYF.

This chain links TRBV5-1 with TRBJ2-1; D call uncertain. Germline V CDR1 and CDR2: SGHRS, YFSETQ. The CDR3 consists of 14 residues. V lost 4 bases, J lost 4 bases, and 12 bases lay in between. For the CDR3, the DNA is TGCGCCAGCAGCACGATCAACCCGTACAATGAGCAGTTCTTC. Amino acids: CASSTINPYNEQFF.

With respect to this clonotype: The CDR3 carries no conserved terminal phenylalanine or tryptophan, so it likely arises from a read error. The rearrangement uses TRBV4-1 and TRBJ2-1; D uncertain. The better agreement between TRBJ2-7 and the DNA end casts doubt on the J call. This CDR3 region has 18 residues. Germline V CDR1 and CDR2: MGHRA, YSYEKL. CDR3 in amino acids: CASSQDPIPGGNWREQYL. CDR3 DNA: TGCGCCAGCAGCCAAGATCCTATTCCTGGTGGTAATTGGCGCGAGCAGTACTTG.

This sequence joins TRBV20-1 and TRBJ2-2; 8 positions match TRBD1. CDR1 DFQATT and CDR2 SNEGSKA come from the germline V gene (reference sequence). The CDR3 extends over 14 amino acids. V dropped 6 bases and J dropped 4; count of bases not matched to a gene: 7. DNA for the CDR3: TGCAGTGCGATCAGGGGGCCGTCCACCGGGGAGCTGTTTTTT. This translates into CSAIRGPSTGELFF.

This clonotype was seen more than once but under ten times. The chain carries TRBV27 and TRBJ2-5, with TRBD2 identical over 8 bases. The end of the DNA is better explained by TRBJ2-1, so the J call may be wrong. The CDR3 has 15 amino acids. The V gene's germline CDR1 is MNHEY and CDR2 SMNVEV (reference sequence). CDR3 region: CASSLSLAGYNEQFF. DNA of the CDR3: TGTGCCAGCAGTTTAAGTTTAGCGGGGTACAATGAGCAGTTCTTC.

This clonotype occurred a few times. The V and J genes are TRBV7-2 and TRBJ1-5; 8 bases fit TRBD1. The CDR3 consists of 16 residues. Unmatched junction bases numbered 4, after V lost 0 bases and J lost 3 bases. Germline V gene data show CDR1 as SGHTA and CDR2 as FQGNSA. CDR3 sequence reads: CASSLAATGVNQPQHF. CDR3 coding DNA: TGTGCCAGCAGCTTAGCGGCGACAGGGGTCAATCAGCCCCAGCATTTT.

The chain recombines TRBV6-5 with TRBJ2-2; D not resolved. Per germline, CDR1 MNHEY and CDR2 SVGAGI. Between the trimmed V and J ends, which lost 2 bases and 6 bases, there was a span of 7 bases. CDR3 size: 13 residues. This chain's CDR3 is CASSYGIPGELFF. CDR3 nucleotide sequence: TGTGCCAGCAGTTACGGGATTCCCGGGGAGCTGTTTTTT.

This chain connects TRBV2 to TRBJ2-7; 11 bases line up with TRBD2. V lost 5 bases to trimming and J lost 13 bases; unmatched junction nucleotides: 10. Germline V gives CDR1 SNHLY, CDR2 FYNNEI. CDR3 length: 13 residues. The CDR3 here is CASSQTVAGGLYF. The CDR3 nucleotides are TGTGCCAGCAGTCAAACAGTAGCGGGAGGGCTCTACTTC.

The chain joins TRBV20-1 to TRBJ1-4; 7 bases map to TRBD1. Germline V CDR1 and CDR2: DFQATT, SNEGSKA (reference sequence). V shed 6 bases, J shed 5 bases, and the junction held 6 bases outside the gene matches. The CDR3 loop spans 13 amino acids. In DNA, the CDR3 is TGCAGTGCCCGGGACAGCCGAAATGAAAAACTGTTTTTT. Translating gives CSARDSRNEKLFF.

V gene TRBV5-1 combines with J gene TRBJ2-1; TRBD2 aligns across 8 bases. Germline V gives CDR1 SGHRS, CDR2 YFSETQ. V lost 4 bases to trimming and J lost 9 bases; unmatched junction nucleotides: 6. This CDR3 has 13 amino acids. CDR3 sequence: CASSPGTRLEQFF. CDR3 nucleotide sequence: TGCGCCAGCAGCCCCGGGACTAGACTTGAGCAGTTCTTC.

Only a few counts were recorded for this clonotype. The chain links TRBV4-2 to TRBJ1-2; 8 bases agree with TRBD1. Trimming took 0 bases from V and 7 from J; bases not matched to a gene: 4. The CDR3 has 14 amino acids. In germline, CDR1 is LGHNA, CDR2 YNFKEQ. The CDR3 sequence: CASSQERTGFGYTF. As DNA, the CDR3 is TGTGCCAGCAGCCAAGAAAGGACAGGGTTTGGCTACACCTTC.

The V call is TRBV6-5, the J call TRBJ2-1, with 11 bases fitting TRBD2. The CDR3 sequence is 17 residues long. Germline V gene lookup returns CDR1 MNHEY and CDR2 SVGAGI. With V trimmed by 2 bases and J by 5 bases, 8 bases remained unmatched. CDR3 amino acids: CASSYTLAGGTDNEQFF. In DNA form, the CDR3 reads TGTGCCAGCAGTTACACTCTAGCGGGGGGCACGGACAATGAGCAGTTCTTC.

This chain connects TRBV20-1 to TRBJ2-1; 10 bases align to TRBD1. J gave up 8 bases and V 0 bases, and 7 bases lay outside the gene matches. CDR1 and CDR2 (germline): DFQATT, SNEGSKA (reference sequence). The CDR3 runs 15 residues. The CDR3 region has the DNA TGCAGTGCTAGAGATGGACAGGGGGGGTGGGATGAGCAGTTCTTC. Translated: CSARDGQGGWDEQFF.

This clonotype occurred many times. The rearrangement links TRBV6-6 to TRBJ1-2; 7 bases agree with TRBD1. Germline V gene lookup returns CDR1 MNHNY and CDR2 SVGAGI (reference sequence). After removal of 4 bases from V and 3 bases from J, the junction contained 8 bases not matched to a gene. The CDR3 is 15 residues long. This chain's CDR3 is CASSWLAGGDYGYTF. The CDR3 DNA reads TGTGCCAGCAGTTGGTTGGCAGGGGGAGACTATGGCTACACCTTC.